This T cell receptor beta chain derives from a study of blood T cell repertoires in COVID-19. Study overall: Samples taken during acute and convalescent COVID-19 were collected in the United States, Italy and Spain. Sample material is recorded as cDNA or gDNA derived from T cells, B-cell-depleted T cells, or PBMCs.

Patients from Seattle were sampled longitudinally, starting during active infection. In the authors' workflow: How many nucleated cells were present was estimated from reference gene primer amplification. The protocol was immunoSEQ multiplex PCR, while the TCRdb copy is restricted to in-frame clones and leaves out a portion. Clone size and V and J calls were adopted from that table, with D and trimming inferred from the DNA. This sample carries approximately 480,000 clones, 85% to 90% of them seen once, and the ten largest clones take approximately 0.9%. The receptor was derived from a man younger than 35 with COVID-19, enrolled during active disease. The sequencing input was peripheral blood.

CDR3 sequence reads: CASSFPVTGNGINQPQHF. The CDR3 DNA reads TGTGCCAGCAGCTTTCCAGTGACAGGGAATGGAATCAATCAGCCCCAGCATTTT. This chain joins TRBV7-8 and TRBJ1-5; TRBD1 matches 7 bases. Germline V gives CDR1 SGHVS, CDR2 FQNEAQ. The CDR3 extends over 18 amino acids. Trimming at V came to 3 bases and at J to 3 bases, leaving 14 bases not matched to a gene.